Below, 24 T cell receptor beta chains from the same sample are listed, as sequenced in a study of cytomegalovirus exposure and HLA in healthy donors. PCR involved 60 Vbeta and 13 Jbeta primers. Some clones are missing from TCRdb's copy, which holds only in-frame ones; the method was immunoSEQ multiplex PCR. The table shows roughly 89,000 clones, with around 74% occurring only once. The sample consisted of PBMCs. Receptor source: a young man in good health and CMV-seropositive.

V is TRBV19 and J is TRBJ2-3; 9 nucleotides match TRBD2. The CDR3 contains 15 residues. V was clipped by 4 bases and J by 3 bases; unmatched bases: 5. Germline CDR1 is LNHDA and CDR2 is SQIVND (reference sequence). The CDR3 protein is CASSTGTSPTDTQYF. The CDR3 nucleotides are TGTGCCAGTAGTACCGGGACTAGCCCGACAGATACGCAGTATTTT.

As to this clone: One junction end does not reproduce the germline sequence, and a read error may be involved. The CDR3 sequence is CSSSSTGLAGGNTGELFF. CDR3 nucleotides: TGTTCCAGCAGCTCCACGGGACTAGCGGGGGGGAACACCGGGGAGCTGTTTTTT. The rearrangement joins TRBV7-9 to TRBJ2-2; 15 bases are a match to TRBD2. The CDR3 has 18 amino acids. CDR1 SEHNR and CDR2 FQNEAQ come from the germline V gene (reference sequence).

The chain uses TRBV18 and TRBJ2-5; no definite D call. In germline, CDR1 is KGHSH, CDR2 LQKENI. Trimming removed 4 bases from V and 2 bases from J, with 8 bases in between. The CDR3 contains 13 residues. CDR3 loop: CASSLLSQETQYF. The CDR3 DNA reads as TGTGCCAGCTCACTTCTAAGTCAAGAGACCCAGTACTTC. Based on the CDR3 plus reference TRBV18 and TRBJ2-5, the full variable domain is NAGVMQNPRHLVRRRGQEARLRCSPMKGHSHVYWYRQLPEEGLKFMVYLQKENIIDESGMPKERFSAEFPKEGPSILRIQQVVRGDSAAYFCASSLLSQETQYFGPGTRLLVL.

On this clone: The germline gene is not matched at one end of the junction; a read error may be the cause. This chain connects TRBV7-7 to TRBJ2-2; a possible D gene is TRBD2 (6 bases). This CDR3 contains 19 residues. The germline gives CDR1 SSHAT, CDR2 FNYEAQ (reference sequence). Written as DNA, the CDR3 is TGTGCTAGCAGCCCGTATAGTTTTTGGGGGGACCCGAACACCGGGGAGCTGTTTTTT. It encodes CASSPYSFWGDPNTGELFF.

The chain is built from TRBV18 and TRBJ2-6; 7 nucleotides match TRBD1. CDR3 length: 18 amino acids. Germline trimming cut 4 bases from V and 2 bases from J; bases unmatched to any gene: 11. Germline assignment: CDR1 KGHSH and CDR2 LQKENI. The CDR3 loop reads CASSLSPTGVPGANVLTF. The CDR3 DNA is TGTGCCAGCTCACTCTCACCTACAGGGGTCCCTGGGGCCAACGTCCTGACTTTC. The full variable domain, with the rest looked up from reference TRBV18 and TRBJ2-6, is NAGVMQNPRHLVRRRGQEARLRCSPMKGHSHVYWYRQLPEEGLKFMVYLQKENIIDESGMPKERFSAEFPKEGPSILRIQQVVRGDSAAYFCASSLSPTGVPGANVLTFGAGSRLTVL.

The J gene is TRBJ1-6, the V gene TRBV30, with a possible D match to TRBD1 (5 bases). From germline, CDR1 is GTSNPN and CDR2 SVGIG (reference sequence). The CDR3 totals 14 residues. V was cut by 1 base and J by 10 bases, with 14 bases left in between. The CDR3 sequence is CAWSAPGGGSPLHF. The CDR3 DNA follows: TGTGCCTGGAGTGCCCCCGGGGGAGGATCACCCCTCCACTTT. The entire variable domain, with the rest obtained from reference TRBV30 and TRBJ1-6, is as follows: SQTIHQWPATLVQPVGSPLSLECTVEGTSNPNLYWYRQAAGRGLQLLFYSVGIGQISSEVPQNLSASRPQDRQFILSSKKLLLSDSGFYLCAWSAPGGGSPLHFGNGTRLTVT.

The J gene is TRBJ2-7, the V gene TRBV29-1; D might be TRBD1 (5 bases). Germline V lookup: CDR1 SQVTM, CDR2 ANQGSEA. The CDR3 loop spans 13 amino acids. The V end was cut by 0 bases, the J end by 2 bases, with 8 bases between. The CDR3 is CSVEEDTTYEQYF. As DNA, the CDR3 is TGCAGCGTTGAAGAGGACACGACCTACGAGCAGTACTTC.

The V gene is TRBV6-5, the J gene TRBJ1-6, with D possibly TRBD1 on 5 matching bases. The germline V gene encodes CDR1 MNHEY and CDR2 SVGAGI. Trimming cost V 6 bases and J 14 bases, with 14 bases left between them. The CDR3 sequence is 12 residues long. The CDR3 protein is CASSTGSRTLHF. The CDR3 DNA follows: TGTGCCAGCAGCACAGGATCCAGGACCCTCCACTTT.

This rearrangement joins TRBV27 to TRBJ1-2, with a possible D match to TRBD1 (5 bases). Germline values: CDR1 MNHEY, CDR2 SMNVEV (reference sequence). The CDR3 is 15 residues long. V lost 2 bases, J lost 3 bases, and 13 bases lay in between. The CDR3 is CASSLLARVDYGYTF. CDR3 nucleotides: TGTGCCAGCAGTTTACTGGCCAGGGTGGACTATGGCTACACCTTC.

The CDR3 nucleotides read TGCGCCAGCAGCTTGGTAGGTGGGGCAGACACTAACTATGGCTACACCTTC. Translation gives CASSLVGGADTNYGYTF. This chain links TRBV5-1 with TRBJ1-2; weak D call: TRBD1 (5 bases). Trimming took off 0 bases at V and 0 bases at J, with 15 bases between the two ends. CDR1 and CDR2 (germline): SGHRS, YFSETQ. This CDR3 has 17 amino acids.

This clone was counted only a few times. The chain's CDR3 is CASSGTSGGADTQYF. The CDR3 DNA reads TGTGCCAGCAGTGGGACTAGCGGGGGGGCAGATACGCAGTATTTT. The chain carries TRBV6-1 and TRBJ2-3, with TRBD2 matching over 15 bases. Per germline, CDR1 MNHNS and CDR2 SASEGT. Unmatched junction bases numbered 0, after V lost 4 bases and J lost 4 bases. The CDR3 runs 15 residues.

The chain carries TRBV11-1 and TRBJ2-1; D unresolved. With 6 bases removed from V and 3 bases from J, the gap between germline ends came to 15 bases. The CDR3 runs 15 residues. Germline CDR1 and CDR2: SGHAT and FQDESV (reference sequence). The CDR3 spells CASRSDSADYNEQFF. CDR3 in DNA: TGTGCCAGCAGGAGCGACTCCGCTGACTACAATGAGCAGTTCTTC. Using reference TRBV11-1 and TRBJ2-1 for the parts outside the CDR3, the full variable domain is EAEVAQSPRYKITEKSQAVAFWCDPISGHATLYWYRQILGQGPELLVQFQDESVVDDSQLPKDRFSAERLKGVDSTLKIQPAELGDSAMYLCASRSDSADYNEQFFGPGTRLTVL.

The gene calls are TRBV27 and TRBJ1-2; 8 nucleotides agree with TRBD1. With 3 bases clipped from V and 8 bases from J, the junction kept 5 bases outside the gene matches. The germline CDR1 and CDR2 sequences are MNHEY and SMNVEV (reference sequence). The CDR3 contains 13 residues. The CDR3 coding sequence is TGTGCCAGCAGTTTCCGGGACAGGCGCGGCTACACCTTC. This gives the protein CASSFRDRRGYTF.

The rearrangement joins TRBV7-2 to TRBJ2-7; the match to TRBD1 covers 12 bases. The CDR3 extends over 16 amino acids. The V segment lost 6 bases and the J segment 3 bases; nucleotides outside the gene matches: 9. Germline assignment: CDR1 SGHTA and CDR2 FQGNSA. The CDR3 reads CASSSGTGGPNYEQYF. CDR3 in DNA: TGTGCCAGCAGTTCCGGGACAGGGGGCCCCAACTACGAGCAGTACTTC.

The gene calls are TRBV5-6 and TRBJ2-3; TRBD2 aligns across 8 bases. Looked up from germline, CDR1 is SGHDT and CDR2 is YYEEEE. CDR3 length: 15 residues. Trimming cost V 3 bases and J 0 bases; bases outside gene matches: 3. In nucleotides, the CDR3 is TGTGCCAGCAGCTCCGGCGGGGGGAGCACAGATACGCAGTATTTT. Translated: CASSSGGGSTDTQYF.

With respect to this clone: An end of the junction does not agree with germline; a read error may underlie this. The V call is TRBV7-9, the J call TRBJ2-7; D perhaps matches TRBD2 (6 bases). Germline CDR1 is SEHNR and CDR2 is FQNEAQ (reference sequence). The CDR3 totals 17 residues. The CDR3 loop reads CSSSSPGPGGGSYEQYF. CDR3 in DNA: TGTTCCAGCAGCTCACCGGGGCCTGGGGGAGGCTCCTACGAGCAGTACTTC.

V gene TRBV7-6 combines with J gene TRBJ2-3, with D possibly matching TRBD2 (6 bases). The ends were cut back, 1 base at V and 1 base at J, with 9 bases in the middle. CDR3 size: 15 residues. Germline CDR1 reads SGHVS; CDR2 reads FNYEAQ. CDR3 bases: TGTGCCAGCAGCTTAGGATGGGGGGGCACAGATACGCAGTATTTT. Translating it yields CASSLGWGGTDTQYF.

The chain combines TRBV30 with TRBJ1-5; possibly TRBD1 for D (6 bases). V was pared by 0 bases and J by 8 bases, with 11 bases between. The CDR3 has 13 amino acids. Germline loops: CDR1 GTSNPN, CDR2 SVGIG (reference sequence). The CDR3 loop is CAWSVSGAKPQHF. As DNA, the CDR3 is TGTGCCTGGAGTGTGTCAGGGGCTAAGCCCCAGCATTTT. Full variable domain (remainder filled in from reference TRBV30 and TRBJ1-5): SQTIHQWPATLVQPVGSPLSLECTVEGTSNPNLYWYRQAAGRGLQLLFYSVGIGQISSEVPQNLSASRPQDRQFILSSKKLLLSDSGFYLCAWSVSGAKPQHFGDGTRLSIL.

The chain is built from TRBV27 and TRBJ2-5, with TRBD2 matching over 7 bases. CDR3 size: 14 residues. Germline trimming cut 3 bases from V and 4 bases from J; bases unmatched to any gene: 5. Germline lookup yields CDR1 MNHEY and CDR2 SMNVEV (reference sequence). The CDR3 DNA sequence: TGTGCCAGCAGTTTCTCGGCTAGCGGAGAGACCCAGTACTTC. Amino acid sequence: CASSFSASGETQYF.

This clone was picked up one time. This chain joins TRBV9 and TRBJ1-3; 8 bases line up with TRBD1. The V segment lost 0 bases and the J segment 10 bases; nucleotides outside the gene matches: 9. The CDR3 has 15 residues. The germline CDR1 and CDR2 sequences are SGDLS and YYNGEE. CDR3 sequence: CASSVGGQGASTIYF. The CDR3, as DNA: TGTGCCAGCAGCGTAGGTGGTCAGGGGGCTTCGACCATATATTTT. The whole variable domain, remainder taken from reference TRBV9 and TRBJ1-3, is DSGVTQTPKHLITATGQRVTLRCSPRSGDLSVYWYQQSLDQGLQFLIQYYNGEERAKGNILERFSAQQFPDLHSELNLSSLELGDSALYFCASSVGGQGASTIYFGEGSWLTVV.

The chain uses TRBV30 and TRBJ2-1; 11 nucleotides match TRBD2. J gave up 9 bases and V 3 bases, and 4 bases lay outside the gene matches. The germline CDR1 and CDR2 sequences are GTSNPN and SVGIG (reference sequence). The CDR3 has 13 amino acids. In DNA form, the CDR3 reads TGTGCCTGGAGGCGACTAGCGGGGTTTGAGCAGTTCTTC. Translation: CAWRRLAGFEQFF. The full variable domain, completed using reference TRBV30 and TRBJ2-1, is SQTIHQWPATLVQPVGSPLSLECTVEGTSNPNLYWYRQAAGRGLQLLFYSVGIGQISSEVPQNLSASRPQDRQFILSSKKLLLSDSGFYLCAWRRLAGFEQFFGPGTRLTVL.

The rearrangement links TRBV19 to TRBJ1-1; 7 bases are a match to TRBD1. The CDR3 consists of 14 residues. Germline values: CDR1 LNHDA, CDR2 SQIVND (reference sequence). After removal of 3 bases from V and 0 bases from J, the junction contained 1 base not matched to a gene. The CDR3 nucleotides read TGTGCCAGTAGTATGGGACAGATGAACACTGAAGCTTTCTTT. Protein: CASSMGQMNTEAFF.

The genes are TRBV5-6 and TRBJ1-1; D is unclear. Trimming stripped 0 bases from V and 2 bases from J, with 8 bases between. Germline lookup yields CDR1 SGHDT and CDR2 YYEEEE. This CDR3 region has 14 residues. The CDR3 DNA follows: TGTGCCAGCAGCTTGGCGGGAAGAAACACTGAAGCTTTCTTT. Translating it yields CASSLAGRNTEAFF.

This clone was detected only a few times. This sample also contains other DNA sequences that code for the same CDR3. This CDR3 reads CASSQAAGTGRDYGYTF. In nucleotides, the CDR3 is TGCGCCAGCAGCCAAGCGGCCGGGACAGGGAGGGACTATGGCTACACCTTC. The rearrangement joins TRBV4-3 to TRBJ1-2; TRBD1 matches at 9 bases. The ends lost 1 base at V and 3 bases at J; junction bases unmatched: 9. The CDR3 has 17 amino acids. Germline CDR1 and CDR2: LGHNA and YSLEER.